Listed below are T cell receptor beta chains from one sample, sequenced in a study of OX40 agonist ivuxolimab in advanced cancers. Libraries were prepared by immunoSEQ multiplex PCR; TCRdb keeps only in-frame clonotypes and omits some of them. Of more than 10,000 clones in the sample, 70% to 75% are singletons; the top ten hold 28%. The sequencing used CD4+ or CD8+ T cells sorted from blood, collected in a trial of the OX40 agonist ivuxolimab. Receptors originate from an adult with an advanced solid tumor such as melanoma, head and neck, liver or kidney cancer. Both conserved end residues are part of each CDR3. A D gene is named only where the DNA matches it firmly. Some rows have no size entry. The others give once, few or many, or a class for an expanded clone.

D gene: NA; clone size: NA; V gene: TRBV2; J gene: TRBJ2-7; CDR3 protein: CASSDEGSEQYF; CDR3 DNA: TGTGCCAGCAGTGATGAAGGGTCCGAGCAGTACTTC
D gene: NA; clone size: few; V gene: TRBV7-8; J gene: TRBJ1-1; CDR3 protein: CASSLDAGLNTEAFF; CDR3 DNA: TGTGCCAGCAGCTTAGACGCAGGGTTGAACACTGAAGCTTTCTTT
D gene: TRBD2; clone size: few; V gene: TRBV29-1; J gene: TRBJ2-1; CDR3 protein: CSVEGGLAGRTNEQFF; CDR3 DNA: TGCAGCGTTGAAGGGGGACTAGCGGGGCGCACAAATGAGCAGTTCTTC
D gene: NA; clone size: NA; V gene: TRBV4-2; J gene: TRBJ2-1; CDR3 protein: CASSQGRASLDEQFF; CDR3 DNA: TGTGCCAGCAGCCAAGGGAGGGCTAGCCTCGATGAGCAGTTCTTC
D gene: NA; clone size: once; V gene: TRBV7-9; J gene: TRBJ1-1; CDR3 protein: CASSQGSTEAFF; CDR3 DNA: TGTGCCAGCAGCCAGGGGAGTACTGAAGCTTTCTTT
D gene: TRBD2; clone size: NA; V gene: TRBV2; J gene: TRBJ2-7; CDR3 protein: CASSVSGVPYEQYF; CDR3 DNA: TGTGCCAGCAGTGTAAGCGGGGTCCCCTACGAGCAGTACTTC
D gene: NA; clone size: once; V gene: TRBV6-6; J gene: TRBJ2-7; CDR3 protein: CASSYSRDSYEQYF; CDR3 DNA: TGTGCCAGCAGTTACTCGCGGGACTCCTACGAGCAGTACTTC
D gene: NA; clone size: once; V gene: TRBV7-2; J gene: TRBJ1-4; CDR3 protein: CASSPVRGGAYEKLFF; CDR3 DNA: TGTGCCAGCAGCCCCGTGAGGGGAGGCGCTTATGAAAAACTGTTTTTT
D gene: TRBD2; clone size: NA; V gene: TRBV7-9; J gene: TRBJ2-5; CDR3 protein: CASTLSGGARETQYF; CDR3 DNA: TGTGCCAGCACCCTTAGCGGGGGGGCTCGAGAGACCCAGTACTTC
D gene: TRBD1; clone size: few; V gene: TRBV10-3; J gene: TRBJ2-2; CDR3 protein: CAIGQGTAGELFF; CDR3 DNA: TGTGCCATCGGACAGGGAACTGCCGGGGAGCTGTTTTTT
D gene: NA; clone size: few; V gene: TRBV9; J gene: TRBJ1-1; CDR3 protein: CASSVNSGQGTEAFF; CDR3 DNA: TGTGCCAGCAGCGTAAACAGCGGCCAGGGCACTGAAGCTTTCTTT
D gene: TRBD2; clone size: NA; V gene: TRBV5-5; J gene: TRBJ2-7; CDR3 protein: CASSGLAGTVDEQYF; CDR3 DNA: TGTGCCAGCAGCGGCCTAGCGGGAACTGTCGACGAGCAGTACTTC
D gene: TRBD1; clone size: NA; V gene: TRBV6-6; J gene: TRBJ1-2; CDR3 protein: CASSYSGDSVYGYTF; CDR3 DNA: TGTGCCAGCAGTTACTCAGGGGACAGTGTGTATGGCTACACCTTC
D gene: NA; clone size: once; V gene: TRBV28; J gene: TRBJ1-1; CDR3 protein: CASSLVSQGNMNTEAFF; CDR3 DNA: TGTGCCAGCAGTTTAGTTTCTCAGGGCAACATGAACACTGAAGCTTTCTTT
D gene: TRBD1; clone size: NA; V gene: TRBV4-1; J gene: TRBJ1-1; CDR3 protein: CASSQFPGTGGLGTEAFF; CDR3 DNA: TGCGCCAGCAGCCAATTTCCCGGGACAGGGGGCTTGGGCACTGAAGCTTTCTTT
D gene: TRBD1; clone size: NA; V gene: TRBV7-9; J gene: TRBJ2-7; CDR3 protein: CASSPGTGAHYEQYF; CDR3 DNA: TGTGCCAGCAGCCCCGGGACAGGGGCCCACTACGAGCAGTACTTC
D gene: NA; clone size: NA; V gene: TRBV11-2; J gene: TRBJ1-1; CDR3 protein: CASSLGTYLNTEAFF; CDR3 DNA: TGTGCCAGCAGCTTAGGGACATATTTGAACACTGAAGCTTTCTTT
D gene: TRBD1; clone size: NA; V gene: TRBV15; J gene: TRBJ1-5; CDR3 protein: CATSSGQGNDQPQHF; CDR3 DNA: TGTGCCACCAGCAGCGGACAGGGAAACGATCAGCCCCAGCATTTT
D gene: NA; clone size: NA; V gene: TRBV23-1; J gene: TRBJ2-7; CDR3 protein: CASTSSGTHPPYEQYF; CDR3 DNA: TGCGCCAGCACTTCAAGTGGGACGCATCCCCCCTACGAGCAGTACTTC
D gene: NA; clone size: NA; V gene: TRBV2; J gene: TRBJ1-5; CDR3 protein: CASSRGQNQPQHF; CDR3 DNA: TGTGCCAGCAGCCGAGGACAGAATCAGCCCCAGCATTTT
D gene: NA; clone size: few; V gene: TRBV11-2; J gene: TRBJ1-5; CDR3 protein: CASSLARNQPQHF; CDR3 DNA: TGTGCCAGCAGTCTAGCGCGGAATCAGCCCCAGCATTTT
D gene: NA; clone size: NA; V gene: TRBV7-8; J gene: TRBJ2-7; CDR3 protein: CASSPPSYEQYF; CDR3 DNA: TGTGCCAGCAGCCCCCCCTCCTACGAGCAGTACTTC
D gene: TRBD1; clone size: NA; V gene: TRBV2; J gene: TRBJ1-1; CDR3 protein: CASSEGDRDGTEAFF; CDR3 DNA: TGTGCCAGCAGTGAAGGGGACAGGGACGGCACTGAAGCTTTCTTT
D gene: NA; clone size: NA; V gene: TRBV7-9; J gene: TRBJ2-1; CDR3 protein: CASSLDGGLAYNEQFF; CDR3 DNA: TGTGCCAGCAGCTTAGACGGGGGGCTCGCCTACAATGAGCAGTTCTTC
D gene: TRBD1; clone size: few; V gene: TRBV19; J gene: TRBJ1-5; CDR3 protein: CASSTKGADQPQHF; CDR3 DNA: TGTGCCAGTAGTACTAAGGGGGCGGATCAGCCCCAGCATTTT
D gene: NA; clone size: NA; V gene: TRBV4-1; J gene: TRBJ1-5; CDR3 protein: CASSQDILGTSNQPQHF; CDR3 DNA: TGCGCCAGCAGCCAAGATATTTTAGGGACAAGCAATCAGCCCCAGCATTTT
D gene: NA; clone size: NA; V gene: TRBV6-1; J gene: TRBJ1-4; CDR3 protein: CASSEAPYRENEKLFF; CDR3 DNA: TGTGCCAGCAGTGAAGCTCCATATAGGGAAAATGAAAAACTGTTTTTT
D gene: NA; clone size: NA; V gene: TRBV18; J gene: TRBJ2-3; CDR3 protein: CASSPEGLALAQYF; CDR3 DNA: TGTGCCAGCTCACCAGAGGGCCTGGCCCTCGCGCAGTATTTT